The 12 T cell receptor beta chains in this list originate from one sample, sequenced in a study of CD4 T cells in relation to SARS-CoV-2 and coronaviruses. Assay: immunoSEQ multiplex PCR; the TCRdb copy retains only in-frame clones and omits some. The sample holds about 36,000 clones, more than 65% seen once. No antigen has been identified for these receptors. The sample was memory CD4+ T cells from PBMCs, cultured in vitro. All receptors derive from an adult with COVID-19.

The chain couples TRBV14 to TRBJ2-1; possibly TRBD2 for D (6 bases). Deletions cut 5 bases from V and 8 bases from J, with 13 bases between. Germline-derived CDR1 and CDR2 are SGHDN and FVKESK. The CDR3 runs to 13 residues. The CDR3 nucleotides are TGTGCCAGCAGCTACTCTAGCGCCGATGAGCAGTTCTTC. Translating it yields CASSYSSADEQFF.

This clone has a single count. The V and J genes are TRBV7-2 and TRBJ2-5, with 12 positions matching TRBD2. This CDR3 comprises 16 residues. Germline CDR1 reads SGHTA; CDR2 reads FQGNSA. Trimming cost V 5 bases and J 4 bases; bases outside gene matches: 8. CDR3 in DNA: TGTGCCAGCAGCCCCAGACTAGCGGGAGCTGGAGAGACCCAGTACTTC. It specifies CASSPRLAGAGETQYF. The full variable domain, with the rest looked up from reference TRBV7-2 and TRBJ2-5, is GAGVSQSPSNKVTEKGKDVELRCDPISGHTALYWYRQSLGQGLEFLIYFQGNSAPDKSGLPSDRFSAERTGGSVSTLTIQRTQQEDSAVYLCASSPRLAGAGETQYFGPGTRLLVL.

Here the CDR3 DNA reads TGTGCCAGTAGTCCCTCCCGGGACGCTTCTGAGACCCAGTACTTC. Its protein product is CASSPSRDASETQYF. The V call is TRBV19, the J call TRBJ2-5; the D gene could be TRBD1 or TRBD2 (5 bases each). Germline V CDR1 and CDR2: LNHDA, SQIVND (reference sequence). Trimming removed 5 bases from V and 5 bases from J, with 18 bases in between. The CDR3 has 15 residues.

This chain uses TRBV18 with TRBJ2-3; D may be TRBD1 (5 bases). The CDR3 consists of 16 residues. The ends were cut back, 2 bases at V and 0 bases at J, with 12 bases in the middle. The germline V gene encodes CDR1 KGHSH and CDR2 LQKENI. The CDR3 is CASSPGALSSTDTQYF. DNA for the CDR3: TGTGCCAGCTCACCAGGGGCCCTTTCAAGCACAGATACGCAGTATTTT.

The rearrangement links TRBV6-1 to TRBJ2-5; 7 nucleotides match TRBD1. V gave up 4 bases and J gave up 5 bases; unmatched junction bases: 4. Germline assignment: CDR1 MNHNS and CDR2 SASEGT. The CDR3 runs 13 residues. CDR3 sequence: CASSAGTAETQYF. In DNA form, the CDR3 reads TGTGCCAGCAGTGCCGGGACAGCTGAGACCCAGTACTTC.

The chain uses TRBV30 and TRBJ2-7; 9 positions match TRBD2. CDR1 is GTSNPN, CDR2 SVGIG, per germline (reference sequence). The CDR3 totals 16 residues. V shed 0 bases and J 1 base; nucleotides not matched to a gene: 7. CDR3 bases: TGTGCCTGGAGTGTCGCGGGAGGGTTCATTTCCTACGAGCAGTACTTC. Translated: CAWSVAGGFISYEQYF.

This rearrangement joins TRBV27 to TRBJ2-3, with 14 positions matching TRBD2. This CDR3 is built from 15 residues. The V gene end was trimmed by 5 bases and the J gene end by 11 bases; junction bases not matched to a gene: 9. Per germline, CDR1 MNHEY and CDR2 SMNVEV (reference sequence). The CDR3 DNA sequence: TGTGCCAGCAGTCTCGGGACTAGCGGGAGTAGTATGCAGTATTTT. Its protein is CASSLGTSGSSMQYF.

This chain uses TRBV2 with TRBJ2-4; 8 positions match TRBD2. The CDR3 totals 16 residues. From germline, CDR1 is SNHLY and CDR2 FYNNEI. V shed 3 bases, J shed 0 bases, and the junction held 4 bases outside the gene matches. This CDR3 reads CASSDIGTRAKNIQYF. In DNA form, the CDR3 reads TGTGCCAGCAGTGACATAGGGACTAGAGCCAAAAACATTCAGTACTTC. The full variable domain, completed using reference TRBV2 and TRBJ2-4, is EPEVTQTPSHQVTQMGQEVILRCVPISNHLYFYWYRQILGQKVEFLVSFYNNEISEKSEIFDDQFSVERPDGSNFTLKIRSTKLEDSAMYFCASSDIGTRAKNIQYFGAGTRLSVL.

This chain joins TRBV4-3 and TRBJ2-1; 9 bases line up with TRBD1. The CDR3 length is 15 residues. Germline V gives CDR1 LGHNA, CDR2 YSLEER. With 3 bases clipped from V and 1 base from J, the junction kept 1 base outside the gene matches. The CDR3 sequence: CASSQDRGSYNEQFF. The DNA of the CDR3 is TGCGCCAGCAGCCAGGACAGGGGATCCTACAATGAGCAGTTCTTC.

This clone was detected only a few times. The CDR3 is CASSFNADWYSPLHF. CDR3 bases: TGTGCCAGCAGCTTCAATGCAGATTGGTATTCACCCCTCCACTTT. This rearrangement joins TRBV5-4 to TRBJ1-6, with D hard to call. Germline V gene lookup returns CDR1 SGHNT and CDR2 YYREEE (reference sequence). The CDR3 spans 15 residues. The ends were cut back, 2 bases at V and 8 bases at J, with 14 bases in the middle.

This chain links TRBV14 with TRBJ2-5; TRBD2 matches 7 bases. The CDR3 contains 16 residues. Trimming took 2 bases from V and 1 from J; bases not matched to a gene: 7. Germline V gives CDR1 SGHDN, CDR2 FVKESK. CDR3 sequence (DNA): TGTGCCAGCAGCCAACTGGGACTACGCGTCCAAGAGACCCAGTACTTC. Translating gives CASSQLGLRVQETQYF.

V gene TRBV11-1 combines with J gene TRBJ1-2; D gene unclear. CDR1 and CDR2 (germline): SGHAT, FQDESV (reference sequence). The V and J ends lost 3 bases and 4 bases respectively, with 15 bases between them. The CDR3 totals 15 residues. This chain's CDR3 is CASSLNGGAGYGYTF. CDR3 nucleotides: TGTGCCAGCAGCTTGAATGGCGGCGCGGGCTATGGCTACACCTTC.